These 3 T cell receptor beta chains share one sample of origin, sequenced in a study of blood T cells in healthy people across ages. Primed by a sample-barcoded 5' primer and a J-beta primer mix, a second PCR proceeded for 7 to 11 cycles. MiXCR, run by TCRdb on the 5' RACE reads, gives a single entry per CDR3 protein. In the table there are roughly 800,000 distinct CDR3 sequences, about a quarter of which are singletons. These data were also reused for a study on T cells of mothers and their children.

The specimen sequenced was blood. These receptors were taken from a boy aged 5-17 years in good health.

This chain joins TRBV11-3 and TRBJ2-6; TRBD2 might be the D (6 bases). V lost 3 bases to trimming and J lost 3 bases, with 6 bases between them. Germline loops: CDR1 SGHNT, CDR2 YENEEA. The CDR3 covers 14 residues. In DNA, the CDR3 is TGTGCCAGCAGCTTCGGGGGTGGGGCCAACGTCCTGACTTTC. Translating it yields CASSFGGGANVLTF.

The chain is built from TRBV7-2 and TRBJ2-5; no clear D gene. In germline, CDR1 is SGHTA, CDR2 FQGNSA. The V end lost 1 base, the J end lost 2 bases, and 8 bases lay between the germline ends. The CDR3 totals 14 residues. The DNA for the CDR3 is TGTGCCAGCAGCTTAGTGTACTCGCAAGAGACCCAGTACTTC. Residues: CASSLVYSQETQYF.

In this sample, this clonotype turned up a few times. The chain links TRBV6-6 to TRBJ1-2; 8 bases map to TRBD1. Germline values: CDR1 MNHNY, CDR2 SVGAGI (reference sequence). V lost 5 bases, J lost 3 bases, and 8 bases stayed unmatched. The CDR3 contains 15 residues. DNA for the CDR3: TGTGCCAGCAGTCAACCAGGGACAGGCCACTATGGCTACACCTTC. This sequence encodes CASSQPGTGHYGYTF.